These 32 T cell receptor beta chains originate from one sample sequenced in a study of blood T cell repertoires in COVID-19. Profiling relied on immunoSEQ multiplex PCR, and the TCRdb table lists in-frame clones only, not all of them. The table has 200,000 to 300,000 clones, about nine tenths seen once; the top ten hold 3.5% to 4.5%. Sequencing input: peripheral blood. The receptors originated from a man in his 60s who had recovered from COVID-19.

The chain has TRBV6-4 and TRBJ1-5; D not certain. Trimming took off 0 bases at V and 6 bases at J, with 6 bases between the two ends. CDR3 length equals 13 residues. Germline-derived CDR1 and CDR2 are MRHNA and SNTAGT. CDR3 sequence: CASSDSPGQPQHF. The CDR3 DNA is TGTGCCAGCAGTGACTCACCCGGTCAGCCCCAGCATTTT.

V and J are TRBV6-2 or TRBV6-3 and TRBJ1-2, with 11 bases fitting TRBD1. V shed 6 bases and J 2 bases; nucleotides not matched to a gene: 5. This CDR3 has 15 amino acids. Germline CDR1 and CDR2: MNHEY and SVGEGT. The CDR3 loop reads CASSRGTGGNYGYTF. The CDR3 coding sequence is TGTGCCAGCAGCCGAGGGACAGGGGGGAACTATGGCTACACCTTC.

The rearrangement joins TRBV5-6 to TRBJ2-2; 12 bases fit TRBD1. CDR1 and CDR2 (germline): SGHDT, YYEEEE. The J segment lost 7 bases and the V segment lost 3 bases, leaving 4 bases of the junction unmatched. The CDR3 runs 15 residues. The DNA for the CDR3 is TGTGCCAGCAGCTCCGGGACAGGGGGCATCGGGGAGCTGTTTTTT. Translation gives CASSSGTGGIGELFF.

J is TRBJ2-7 and V is TRBV7-6; 10 nucleotides line up with TRBD1. This CDR3 is built from 15 residues. CDR1 SGHVS and CDR2 FNYEAQ come from the germline V gene. Losses at the gene ends were 5 bases for V and 3 bases for J; bases not matched to a gene: 7. CDR3 loop: CASSRGQGVVYEQYF. CDR3 sequence (DNA): TGTGCCAGCAGCCGTGGACAGGGGGTGGTCTACGAGCAGTACTTC.

V is TRBV27 and J is TRBJ1-2; 7 bases line up with TRBD1. The J segment lost 7 bases and the V segment lost 0 bases, leaving 5 bases of the junction unmatched. Germline V gene data show CDR1 as MNHEY and CDR2 as SMNVEV (reference sequence). CDR3 size: 14 residues. The CDR3 reads CASSLSEGARGYTF. The CDR3, as DNA: TGTGCCAGCAGTTTATCGGAGGGGGCTCGTGGCTACACCTTC.

The chain has TRBV5-1 and TRBJ1-2, with 7 bases fitting TRBD1. The V segment lost 4 bases and the J segment 3 bases; nucleotides outside the gene matches: 15. Germline-derived CDR1 and CDR2 are SGHRS and YFSETQ. The CDR3 covers 17 residues. The chain's CDR3 is CASSLRQGFTLDYGYTF. CDR3 in DNA: TGCGCCAGCAGCCTCCGACAGGGTTTCACCTTAGACTATGGCTACACCTTC.

The chain employs TRBV7-6 and TRBJ1-4, with 9 bases fitting TRBD1. CDR1 and CDR2 (germline): SGHVS, FNYEAQ. The CDR3 length is 16 residues. Trimming removed 1 base from V and 8 bases from J; junction bases left unmatched: 8. For the CDR3, the DNA is TGTGCCAGCAGCTTAGGGGGACAGGGTACGAGGGAAAAACTGTTTTTT. Translated, it gives CASSLGGQGTREKLFF.

The chain uses TRBV7-9 and TRBJ1-2; a weak D match, TRBD1 (5 bases). The CDR3 is 14 residues long. V shed 5 bases and J shed 4 bases, with 14 bases lying between them. Germline CDR1 SEHNR, CDR2 FQNEAQ (reference sequence). CDR3 residues: CASSALQDGYGYTF. CDR3 bases: TGTGCCAGCAGCGCCTTACAGGACGGCTATGGCTACACCTTC.

V and J are TRBV6-5 and TRBJ1-4; D uncertain. This CDR3 region has 15 residues. The germline V gene has CDR1 MNHEY and CDR2 SVGAGI. V lost 6 bases and J 5 bases, leaving 16 bases between the germline ends. This CDR3 reads CASSGGGLGNEKLFF. The DNA of the CDR3 is TGTGCCAGCAGCGGAGGTGGTCTCGGCAATGAAAAACTGTTTTTT.

This chain uses TRBV6-5 with TRBJ1-2, with D possibly TRBD1 on 6 matching bases. From germline, CDR1 is MNHEY and CDR2 SVGAGI. The CDR3 consists of 15 residues. The V end was cut by 2 bases, the J end by 4 bases, with 14 bases between. DNA of the CDR3: TGTGCCAGCAGTTACAGGGGGATTCGTGTCTATGGCTACACCTTC. It codes for CASSYRGIRVYGYTF.

The rearrangement joins TRBV6-2 or TRBV6-3 to TRBJ1-1; 7 positions match TRBD1. V dropped 2 bases and J dropped 1; count of bases not matched to a gene: 4. In germline, CDR1 is MNHEY, CDR2 SVGEGT. The CDR3 has 15 residues. The CDR3: CASSYENRGNTEAFF. CDR3 sequence (DNA): TGTGCCAGCAGTTACGAGAACAGGGGGAACACTGAAGCTTTCTTT.

The chain combines TRBV5-1 with TRBJ2-5; D is perhaps TRBD2 (5 bases). Germline-derived CDR1 and CDR2 are SGHRS and YFSETQ. The V end was cut by 5 bases, the J end by 5 bases, with 10 bases between. There are 12 residues in the CDR3. The CDR3 nucleotides read TGCGCCAGCAGGGGAGCCGGCGAGACCCAGTACTTC. Protein: CASRGAGETQYF.

The chain employs TRBV5-6 and TRBJ1-1; 7 bases agree with TRBD1. Germline V gene sequence: CDR1 SGHDT, CDR2 YYEEEE. V was pared by 6 bases and J by 5 bases, with 7 bases of the junction left unmatched. CDR3 length: 13 residues. The CDR3 is CASNPTGRTEAFF. Here the CDR3 DNA reads TGTGCCAGCAACCCGACAGGGAGGACTGAAGCTTTCTTT.

This rearrangement joins TRBV9 to TRBJ2-7, with D possibly matching TRBD1 (6 bases). This CDR3 has 14 amino acids. The ends were cut back, 3 bases at V and 4 bases at J, with 14 bases in the middle. CDR1 is SGDLS, CDR2 YYNGEE, per germline. The CDR3, as DNA: TGTGCCAGCAGCGCGGGGCTCGGGACATACGAGCAGTACTTC. This codes for CASSAGLGTYEQYF.

The rearrangement uses TRBV18 and TRBJ1-6; D unresolved. This CDR3 contains 16 residues. Germline CDR1 is KGHSH and CDR2 is LQKENI. Trimming took off 5 bases at V and 0 bases at J, with 11 bases between the two ends. CDR3 in DNA: TGTGCCAGCTCAGGTGCCGGGAGCTCCTATAATTCACCCCTCCACTTT. This gives the protein CASSGAGSSYNSPLHF. The complete variable domain, with remaining parts taken from reference TRBV18 and TRBJ1-6, reads NAGVMQNPRHLVRRRGQEARLRCSPMKGHSHVYWYRQLPEEGLKFMVYLQKENIIDESGMPKERFSAEFPKEGPSILRIQQVVRGDSAAYFCASSGAGSSYNSPLHFGNGTRLTVT.

The V gene is TRBV9, the J gene TRBJ2-7, with 10 bases aligning to TRBD2. The CDR3 length is 16 residues. Germline-derived CDR1 and CDR2 are SGDLS and YYNGEE. Trimming at V came to 3 bases and at J to 7 bases, leaving 13 bases not matched to a gene. DNA for the CDR3: TGTGCCAGCAGCGCCCAGGGGAGCGGGGGGGCTCGAGAGCAGTACTTC. Its translation is CASSAQGSGGAREQYF.

This clone came up once. The chain links TRBV7-9 to TRBJ2-3; D is perhaps TRBD2 (5 bases). The CDR3 length is 16 residues. The V end was cut by 3 bases, the J end by 4 bases, with 17 bases between. Germline V gene sequence: CDR1 SEHNR, CDR2 FQNEAQ (reference sequence). DNA for the CDR3: TGTGCCAGCAGCTTCCGCGGGTCTAAACACCCAGATACGCAGTATTTT. This sequence encodes CASSFRGSKHPDTQYF.

The rearrangement uses TRBV9 and TRBJ2-7; 11 positions agree with TRBD2. Germline V gene lookup returns CDR1 SGDLS and CDR2 YYNGEE. This CDR3 is 14 amino acids long. The V segment lost 2 bases and the J segment 6 bases; nucleotides outside the gene matches: 4. As DNA, the CDR3 is TGTGCCAGCAGCGTTAGCGGGGGGGCCTTCGAGCAGTACTTC. It translates to CASSVSGGAFEQYF.

This clone was observed a handful of times. The V and J genes are TRBV5-1 and TRBJ2-7, with 16 bases fitting TRBD2. The length of the CDR3 is 16 residues. V was pared by 4 bases and J by 6 bases, with 7 bases of the junction left unmatched. The germline V gene has CDR1 SGHRS and CDR2 YFSETQ. This CDR3 reads CASSLSGLAGGLEQYF. The CDR3 coding sequence is TGCGCCAGCAGCCTCTCGGGACTAGCGGGGGGGCTCGAGCAGTACTTC.

This clone was observed once. V gene TRBV4-1 combines with J gene TRBJ1-4; D uncertain. CDR3 length equals 18 residues. Germline CDR1 is MGHRA and CDR2 is YSYEKL. V was pared by 3 bases and J by 8 bases, with 25 bases between. CDR3 nucleotide sequence: TGCGCCAGCAGCCAGAGGCCGGGCGAAGGGAGGTTAGGAGAAAAACTGTTTTTT. Translation: CASSQRPGEGRLGEKLFF.

Note on this clone: This sample also contains other DNA sequences that code for the same CDR3. This sequence joins TRBV4-2 and TRBJ1-3; a possible D gene is TRBD1 (6 bases). CDR1 and CDR2 (germline): LGHNA, YNFKEQ. Trimming removed 3 bases from V and 0 bases from J, with 9 bases in between. This CDR3 comprises 15 residues. In DNA, the CDR3 is TGTGCCAGCAGCCAGGTACAGGGCTCTGGAAACACCATATATTTT. Translating it yields CASSQVQGSGNTIYF.

The chain combines TRBV6-2 or TRBV6-3 with TRBJ2-1; 8 nucleotides agree with TRBD1. Germline assignment: CDR1 MNHEY and CDR2 SVGEGT. The CDR3 length is 15 residues. The trim removed 4 bases at V and 2 bases at J, leaving 4 bases unmatched. CDR3 in DNA: TGTGCCAGCAGTTTTGGACAGGGCCCCTACAATGAGCAGTTCTTC. Protein: CASSFGQGPYNEQFF.

About this clone: Other nucleotide sequences in the sample specify the same CDR3. J is TRBJ2-3 and V is TRBV5-1; D is possibly TRBD1 (5 bases). This CDR3 has 14 residues. Looked up from germline, CDR1 is SGHRS and CDR2 is YFSETQ. The V and J ends lost 0 bases and 0 bases respectively, with 5 bases between them. The CDR3 protein is CASSLGGSTDTQYF. DNA for the CDR3: TGCGCCAGCAGCTTGGGGGGCAGCACAGATACGCAGTATTTT.

In DNA form, the CDR3 reads TGTGCCAGCTCACCACCCTCGAGGGCCAAAAACATTCAGTACTTC. Its translation: CASSPPSRAKNIQYF. The rearrangement joins TRBV18 to TRBJ2-4; D not certain. This CDR3 has 15 residues. The V and J ends lost 0 bases and 1 base respectively, with 7 bases between them. In germline, CDR1 is KGHSH, CDR2 LQKENI.

The chain couples TRBV28 to TRBJ1-6; 8 bases align to TRBD1. With V trimmed by 4 bases and J by 14 bases, 7 bases remained unmatched. The V gene's germline CDR1 is MDHEN and CDR2 SYDVKM. The CDR3 spans 13 residues. The CDR3 DNA reads as TGTGCCAGCAGTTCCGGACAGGGTCCTACCCTCCACTTT. Translating gives CASSSGQGPTLHF.

The chain recombines TRBV4-1 with TRBJ2-7, with a tentative D call TRBD1 (5 bases). CDR1 MGHRA and CDR2 YSYEKL come from the germline V gene. The CDR3 has 16 residues. The germline V and J ends were trimmed by 3 bases and 3 bases, with 18 bases remaining between them. CDR3 DNA sequence: TGCGCCAGCAGCCAGGAGCCTGACAGAAAACACTACGAGCAGTACTTC. Translated, it gives CASSQEPDRKHYEQYF.

The chain recombines TRBV27 with TRBJ2-7, with a possible D match to TRBD1 (6 bases). With 4 bases removed from V and 4 bases from J, the gap between germline ends came to 17 bases. Germline V CDR1 and CDR2: MNHEY, SMNVEV (reference sequence). There are 15 residues in the CDR3. As DNA, the CDR3 is TGTGCCAGCAGTTCTGAGGGGGTGCGGGTTTACGAGCAGTACTTC. Its protein is CASSSEGVRVYEQYF.

The chain links TRBV19 to TRBJ2-2; D is perhaps TRBD1 (5 bases). This CDR3 spans 16 amino acids. From germline, CDR1 is LNHDA and CDR2 SQIVND (reference sequence). V was clipped by 1 base and J by 1 base, with 10 bases between them. The CDR3 sequence: CASSIGRRGNTGELFF. CDR3 DNA: TGTGCCAGTAGTATAGGGAGAAGGGGGAACACCGGGGAGCTGTTTTTT.

The rearrangement links TRBV7-9 to TRBJ1-1; maybe TRBD1 (5 bases). Trimming cost V 6 bases and J 10 bases, with 21 bases left between them. The CDR3 covers 14 residues. Germline V gene sequence: CDR1 SEHNR, CDR2 FQNEAQ (reference sequence). The CDR3 sequence is CASSSVDIRRRAFF. Here the CDR3 DNA reads TGTGCCAGCAGTTCCGTGGACATAAGGCGGAGAGCTTTCTTT. The full variable domain, completed using reference TRBV7-9 and TRBJ1-1, is DTGVSQNPRHKITKRGQNVTFRCDPISEHNRLYWYRQTLGQGPEFLTYFQNEAQLEKSRLLSDRFSAERPKGSFSTLEIQRTEQGDSAMYLCASSSVDIRRRAFFGQGTRLTVV.

The chain joins TRBV7-2 to TRBJ2-7; 9 bases line up with TRBD1. The CDR3 length is 19 residues. Trimming at V came to 5 bases and at J to 2 bases, leaving 19 bases not matched to a gene. Per the germline V gene, CDR1 is SGHTA and CDR2 is FQGNSA. CDR3 bases: TGTGCCAGCAGCCTCGCAATCCAGGACAGGGGCAAAAGGACCTACGAGCAGTACTTC. This encodes CASSLAIQDRGKRTYEQYF.

This rearrangement joins TRBV5-6 to TRBJ1-5, with TRBD1 matching over 7 bases. The CDR3 is 15 residues long. Germline CDR1 is SGHDT and CDR2 is YYEEEE. The V segment lost 0 bases and the J segment 7 bases; nucleotides outside the gene matches: 7. This chain's CDR3 is CASSLAGGGGQPQHF. The CDR3 DNA reads TGTGCCAGCAGCTTGGCAGGGGGTGGTGGGCAGCCCCAGCATTTT.

This chain links TRBV3-1 (or the pseudogene TRBV3-2) with TRBJ1-1; D gene ambiguous. The germline V gene encodes CDR1 LGHDT and CDR2 YNNKEL (reference sequence). V lost 1 base and J 4 bases, leaving 16 bases between the germline ends. This CDR3 is built from 16 residues. DNA for the CDR3: TGTGCCAGCAGCCAAGTGGGGTCCCCTCGGGGCACTGAAGCTTTCTTT. Its translation: CASSQVGSPRGTEAFF.